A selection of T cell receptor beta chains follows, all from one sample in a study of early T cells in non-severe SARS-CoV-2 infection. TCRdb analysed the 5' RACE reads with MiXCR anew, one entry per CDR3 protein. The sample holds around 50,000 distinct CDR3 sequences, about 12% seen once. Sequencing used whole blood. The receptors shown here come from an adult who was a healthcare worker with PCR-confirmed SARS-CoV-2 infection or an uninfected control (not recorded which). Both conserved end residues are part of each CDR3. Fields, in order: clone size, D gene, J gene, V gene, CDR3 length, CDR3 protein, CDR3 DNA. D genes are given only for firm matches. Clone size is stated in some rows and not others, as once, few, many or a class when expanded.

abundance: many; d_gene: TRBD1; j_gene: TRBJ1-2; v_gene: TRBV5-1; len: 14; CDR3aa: CASSFETGVHGYTF; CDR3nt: TGCGCCAGCAGCTTTGAGACAGGGGTCCATGGCTACACCTTC
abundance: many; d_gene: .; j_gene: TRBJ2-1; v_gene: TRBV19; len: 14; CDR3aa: CASSHVGMTNEQFF; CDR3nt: TGTGCCAGTAGTCACGTGGGCATGACCAATGAGCAGTTCTTC
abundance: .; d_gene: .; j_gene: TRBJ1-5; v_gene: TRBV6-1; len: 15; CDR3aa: CASSGEDYGNQPQHF; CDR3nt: TGTGCCAGCAGTGGAGAGGATTATGGGAATCAGCCCCAGCATTTT
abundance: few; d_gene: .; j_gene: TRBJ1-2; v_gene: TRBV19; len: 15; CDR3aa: CASTPMPEYNYGYTF; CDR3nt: TGTGCCAGTACCCCGATGCCGGAGTATAACTATGGCTACACCTTC
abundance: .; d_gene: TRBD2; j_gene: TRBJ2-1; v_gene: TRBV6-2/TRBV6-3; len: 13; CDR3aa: CASSGLAGTGGFF; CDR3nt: TGTGCCAGCAGCGGACTAGCGGGGACCGGTGGGTTCTTC
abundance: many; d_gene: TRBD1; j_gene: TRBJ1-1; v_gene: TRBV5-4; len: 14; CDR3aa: CASSRDRDWTEAFF; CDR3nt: TGTGCCAGCAGCCGGGACAGGGACTGGACTGAAGCTTTCTTT
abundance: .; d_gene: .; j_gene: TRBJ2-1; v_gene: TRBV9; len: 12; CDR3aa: CASSVAFNEQFF; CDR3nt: TGTGCCAGCAGCGTAGCCTTCAATGAGCAGTTCTTC
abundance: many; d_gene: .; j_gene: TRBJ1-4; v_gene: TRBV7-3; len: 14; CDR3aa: CASSLSQGTEKLFF; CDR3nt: TGTGCCAGCAGCTTAAGCCAGGGGACTGAAAAACTGTTTTTT
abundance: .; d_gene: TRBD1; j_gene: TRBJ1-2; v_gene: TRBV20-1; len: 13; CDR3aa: CSADRQGIGGYTF; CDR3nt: TGCAGTGCTGATCGACAGGGCATAGGGGGCTACACCTTC
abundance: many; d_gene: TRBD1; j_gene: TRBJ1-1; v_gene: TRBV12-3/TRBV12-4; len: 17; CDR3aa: CASSFLTGTLMNTEAFF; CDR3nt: TGTGCCAGCAGTTTTTTGACAGGGACCCTTATGAACACTGAAGCTTTCTTT
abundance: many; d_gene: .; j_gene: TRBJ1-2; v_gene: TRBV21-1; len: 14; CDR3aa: CAGSKGQTYAGYTF; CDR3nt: TGTGCCGGCAGCAAGGGCCAAACTTACGCGGGCTACACCTTC
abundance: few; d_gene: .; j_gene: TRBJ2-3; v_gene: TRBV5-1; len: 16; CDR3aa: CASSLMVTGLADTQYF; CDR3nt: TGCGCCAGCAGCTTGATGGTAACAGGGCTTGCAGATACGCAGTATTTT
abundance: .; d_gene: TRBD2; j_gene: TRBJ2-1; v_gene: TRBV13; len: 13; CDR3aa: CASRGLADNEQFF; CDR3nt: TGTGCCAGCCGGGGACTAGCGGATAATGAGCAGTTCTTC
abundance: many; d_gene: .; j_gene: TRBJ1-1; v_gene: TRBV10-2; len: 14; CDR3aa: CASSESRLDTEAFF; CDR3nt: TGCGCCAGCAGTGAGTCGAGGCTGGACACTGAAGCTTTCTTT
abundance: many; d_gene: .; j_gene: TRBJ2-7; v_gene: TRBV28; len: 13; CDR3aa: CASSPTGLTRQYF; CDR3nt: TGTGCCAGCAGCCCGACCGGACTTACGAGGCAGTACTTC
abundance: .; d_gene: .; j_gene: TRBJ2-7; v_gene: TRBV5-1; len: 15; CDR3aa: CASSLAPGPNYEQYF; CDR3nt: TGCGCCAGCAGCTTGGCTCCGGGACCGAACTACGAGCAGTACTTC
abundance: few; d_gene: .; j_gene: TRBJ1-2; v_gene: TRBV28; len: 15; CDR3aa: CASSHGAGEGYGYTF; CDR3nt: TGTGCCAGCAGTCATGGAGCAGGGGAAGGCTATGGCTACACCTTC
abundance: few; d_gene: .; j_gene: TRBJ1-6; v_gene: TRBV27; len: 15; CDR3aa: CASSFRRTENSPLHF; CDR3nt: TGTGCCAGCAGTTTCCGCCGGACGGAAAATTCACCCCTCCACTTT
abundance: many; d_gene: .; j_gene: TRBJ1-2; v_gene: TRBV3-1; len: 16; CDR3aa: CASSQAVFDGAYGYTF; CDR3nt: TGTGCCAGCAGCCAAGCGGTTTTTGACGGTGCCTATGGCTACACCTTC
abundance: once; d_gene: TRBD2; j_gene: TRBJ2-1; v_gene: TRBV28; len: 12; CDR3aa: CASRQTSYEQFF; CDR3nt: TGTGCCAGCAGGCAGACTAGCTATGAGCAGTTCTTC
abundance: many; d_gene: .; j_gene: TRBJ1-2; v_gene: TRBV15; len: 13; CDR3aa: CATSRDFKDGYTF; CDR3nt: TGTGCCACCAGCAGAGATTTTAAGGATGGCTACACCTTC
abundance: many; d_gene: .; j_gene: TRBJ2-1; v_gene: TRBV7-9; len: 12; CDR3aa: CAPRGDYNEQFF; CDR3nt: TGTGCCCCGCGAGGGGACTACAATGAGCAGTTCTTC
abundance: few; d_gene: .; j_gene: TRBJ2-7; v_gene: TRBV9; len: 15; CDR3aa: CASSAHITSPGEQYF; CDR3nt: TGTGCCAGCAGCGCACATATTACTTCCCCGGGCGAGCAGTACTTC
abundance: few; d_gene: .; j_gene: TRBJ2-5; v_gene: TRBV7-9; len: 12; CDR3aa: CASSLALRTVNF; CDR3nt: TGTGCCAGCAGCTTAGCGCTACGGACAGTGAACTTC
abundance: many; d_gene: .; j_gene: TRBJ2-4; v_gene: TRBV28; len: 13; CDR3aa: CASRVTRRNIQYF; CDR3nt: TGTGCCAGCAGAGTGACTAGAAGAAACATTCAGTACTTC
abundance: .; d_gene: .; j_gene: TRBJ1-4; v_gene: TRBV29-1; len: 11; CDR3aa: CVSGANEKLFF; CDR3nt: TGCGTGTCAGGGGCTAATGAAAAACTGTTTTTT
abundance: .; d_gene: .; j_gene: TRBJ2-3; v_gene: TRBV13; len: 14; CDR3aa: CASSFGTYTDTQYF; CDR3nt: TGTGCCAGCAGCTTTGGGACTTACACAGATACGCAGTATTTT
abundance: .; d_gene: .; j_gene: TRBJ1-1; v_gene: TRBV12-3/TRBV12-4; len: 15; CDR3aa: CASTPDPGIGTEAFF; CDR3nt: TGTGCCAGCACCCCGGACCCAGGGATCGGGACTGAAGCTTTCTTT
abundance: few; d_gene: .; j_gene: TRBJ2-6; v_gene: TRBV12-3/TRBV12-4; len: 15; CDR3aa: CASSERRTGANVLTF; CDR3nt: TGTGCCAGCAGCGAACGCCGCACCGGGGCCAACGTCCTGACTTTC
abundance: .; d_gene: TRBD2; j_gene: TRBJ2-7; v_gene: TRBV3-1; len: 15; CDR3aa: CASRREGTPQYEQYF; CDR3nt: TGTGCCAGCAGGAGGGAGGGGACTCCGCAGTACGAGCAGTACTTC
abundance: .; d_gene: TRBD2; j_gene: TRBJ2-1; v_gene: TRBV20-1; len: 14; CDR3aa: CSARGFSGDNEQFF; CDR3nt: TGCAGTGCTAGAGGCTTTAGCGGGGACAATGAGCAGTTCTTC
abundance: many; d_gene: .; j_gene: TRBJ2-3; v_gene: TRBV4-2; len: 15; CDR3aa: CASSQDGRNTDTQYF; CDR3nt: TGTGCCAGCAGCCAAGATGGGCGAAACACAGATACGCAGTATTTT
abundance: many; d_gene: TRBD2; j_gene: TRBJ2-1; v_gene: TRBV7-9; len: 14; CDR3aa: CAARTSGGSGEQFF; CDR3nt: TGTGCCGCCAGGACTAGCGGGGGGTCCGGTGAGCAGTTCTTC
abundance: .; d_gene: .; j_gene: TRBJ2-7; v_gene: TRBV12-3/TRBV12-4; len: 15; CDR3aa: CASRRTGTSDYEQYF; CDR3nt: TGTGCCAGCAGAAGAACAGGGACTTCAGACTACGAGCAGTACTTC
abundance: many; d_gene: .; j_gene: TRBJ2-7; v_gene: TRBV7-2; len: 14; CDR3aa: CASSLGSGFDEQYF; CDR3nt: TGTGCCAGCAGCTTAGGGTCAGGGTTCGACGAGCAGTACTTC
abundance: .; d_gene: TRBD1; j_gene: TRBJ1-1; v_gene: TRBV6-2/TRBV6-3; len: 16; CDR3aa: CASSYSRTGKNTEAFF; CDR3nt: TGTGCCAGCAGTTATTCCCGGACAGGGAAAAACACTGAAGCTTTCTTT
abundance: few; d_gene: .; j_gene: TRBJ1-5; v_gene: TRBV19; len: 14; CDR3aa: CASSIPDGNQPQHF; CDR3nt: TGTGCCAGTAGTATCCCGGACGGGAATCAGCCCCAGCATTTT
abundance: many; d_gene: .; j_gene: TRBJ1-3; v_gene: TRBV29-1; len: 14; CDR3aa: CSVDGGGSGNTIYF; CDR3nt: TGCAGCGTTGATGGGGGGGGTTCTGGAAACACCATATATTTT
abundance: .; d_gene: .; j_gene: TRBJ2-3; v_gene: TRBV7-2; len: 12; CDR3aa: CASAEESDTQYF; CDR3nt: TGTGCCAGCGCTGAGGAATCCGATACGCAGTATTTT
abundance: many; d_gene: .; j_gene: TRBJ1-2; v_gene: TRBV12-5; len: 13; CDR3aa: CASGSVGRGGYTF; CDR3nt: TGTGCTAGTGGTTCCGTAGGCAGAGGCGGCTACACCTTC